The clone carrying this TCR beta chain came up a few times. The antigen remains undetermined. TCRdb ran MiXCR on the 5' RACE reads and lists one entry per CDR3 protein. The table has hundreds of thousands of distinct CDR3 sequences, more than 15% seen once. Germline loops: CDR1 SEHNR, CDR2 FQNEAQ (reference sequence). V lost 1 base, J lost 7 bases, and 16 bases lay in between. The CDR3 has 15 amino acids. The entry originates in a study of T-cell memory formation after mild COVID-19. The overall study: Clusters were largely donor specific.

Points from the study as a whole: Whether day 37 second-wave clones are SARS-CoV-2-specific was not confirmed. Clones contracting over day 15 to 85 were CD4/CD8 balanced, with later expanders leaning CD4+. Some responding clones appeared in pre-infection memory, suggesting cross-reactive memory joined.

V gene TRBV7-9 combines with J gene TRBJ1-1; possibly TRBD1 for D (5 bases). This TCR derives from an adult woman who had mild COVID-19 (a few samples of this study predate the infection). Cell type and time point are not known. The source material was PBMCs or a T cell subset sorted from them (not recorded which). The CDR3 loop reads CASSLGGGAAREAFF. The DNA of the CDR3 is TGTGCCAGCAGCTTAGGGGGGGGTGCGGCGCGTGAAGCTTTCTTT.